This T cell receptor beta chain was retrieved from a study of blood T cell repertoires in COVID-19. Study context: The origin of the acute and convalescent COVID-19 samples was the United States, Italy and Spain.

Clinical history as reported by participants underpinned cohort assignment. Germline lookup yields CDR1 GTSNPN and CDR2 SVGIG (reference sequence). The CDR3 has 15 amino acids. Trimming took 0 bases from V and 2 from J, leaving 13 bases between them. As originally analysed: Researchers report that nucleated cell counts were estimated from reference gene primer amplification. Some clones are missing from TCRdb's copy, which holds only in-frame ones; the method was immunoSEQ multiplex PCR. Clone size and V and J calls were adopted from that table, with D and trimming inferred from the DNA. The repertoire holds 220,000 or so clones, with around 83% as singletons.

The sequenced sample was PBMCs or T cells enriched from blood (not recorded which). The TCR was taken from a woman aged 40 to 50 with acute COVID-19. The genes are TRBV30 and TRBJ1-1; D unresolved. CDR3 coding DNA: TGTGCCTGGAGTGTATTGGGCCACCTTAACACTGAAGCTTTCTTT. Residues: CAWSVLGHLNTEAFF.